Described below is a single T cell receptor beta chain sequence and its context. Its target is not known. CD4+ T cells from unexposed donors were obtained before the COVID-19 pandemic (2011-2018). This entry belongs to a study of CD4 T cells in relation to SARS-CoV-2 and coronaviruses. General study results and limits: According to naive versus memory sequencing, detected responses are memory recall, not newly primed. Crossreactivity was assessed only for spike protein, not other viral proteins.

Uncultured naive and memory CD4+ T cells supplied DNA for deep TCR-beta sequencing. Data came from immunoSEQ multiplex PCR; TCRdb stores just in-frame clones and leaves some out. The table lists roughly 60,000 clones, approximately 94% of them singletons. V dropped 3 bases and J dropped 6 bases, with 9 bases sitting between them. There are 13 residues in the CDR3. Germline CDR1 reads KGHSH; CDR2 reads LQKENI. Sequences were obtained from naive CD4+ T cells from PBMCs. The subset denotes: naive CD4+ T cells isolated by negative enrichment. This receptor was identified in a human donor in good health. The rearrangement links TRBV18 to TRBJ2-1; no definite D call. The CDR3 nucleotides are TGTGCCAGCTCACCTGACCGTTCCAATGAGCAGTTCTTC. Protein product: CASSPDRSNEQFF.